The clone carrying this T cell receptor (beta chain) was observed a handful of times. Its target is unknown. Libraries were prepared by immunoSEQ multiplex PCR; TCRdb keeps only in-frame clonotypes and omits some of them. The sample has approximately 67,000 clones; around 81% are singletons. The CDR3 contains 16 residues. Germline-derived CDR1 and CDR2 are SGHTA and FQGTGA. The V gene end was trimmed by 2 bases and the J gene end by 4 bases; junction bases not matched to a gene: 5. The sample comes from a study of cytotoxic CD8 clonotypes in ibrutinib-treated CLL. Study overall: Sequenced samples delivered averages of 255,043 productive templates and 80,000 to 100,000 productive rearrangements.

Study-wide results and caveats: At progression, clonality fell back toward baseline after rising at ibrutinib response. Clonality measured at baseline exceeded age-matched healthy donors, tracking circulating CD8+ T-cell counts.

V usage is TRBV7-3 and J usage is TRBJ2-2; 9 bases agree with TRBD2. The specimen comprised PBMCs, sampled at disease progression, from a patient treated with ibrutinib. The sequence was obtained from a human donor with chronic lymphocytic leukemia. The CDR3 spells CASSLDSGSTTGELFF. CDR3 DNA: TGTGCCAGCAGCTTAGATAGCGGGAGTACCACCGGGGAGCTGTTTTTT.